The 8 T cell receptor beta chains below were found in one sample sequenced in a study of shared clonotypes between healthy human individuals. Profiled with immunoSEQ multiplex PCR; TCRdb holds only in-frame clones, not every one. The top ten clones hold 11% of a sample with some 240,000 clones, 60% to 80% of them seen once. Sequencing was performed on memory CD4+ T cells sorted from blood. The subset was: CD45RA-negative fraction. Source of these receptors: a man aged 25-45 years in good health.

This clone showed up just a few times. This chain uses TRBV2 with TRBJ1-1; no clear D. The V end was cut by 9 bases, the J end by 11 bases, with 16 bases between. Germline CDR1 and CDR2: SNHLY and FYNNEI. CDR3 length equals 11 residues. The CDR3 here is CASRPTLRAFF. CDR3 nucleotides: TGTGCCAGTCGTCCAACCCTTAGGGCTTTCTTT.

This chain joins TRBV4-2 and TRBJ2-7; TRBD2 aligns across 12 bases. V shed 0 bases and J 2 bases; nucleotides not matched to a gene: 2. The CDR3 runs to 16 residues. Per germline, CDR1 LGHNA and CDR2 YNFKEQ. The DNA of the CDR3 is TGTGCCAGCAGCCAAGACCTAGCGGGAGGGGCCTACGAGCAGTACTTC. Amino acid sequence: CASSQDLAGGAYEQYF.

The J gene is TRBJ1-2, the V gene TRBV6-5, with no clear D. Germline V gene lookup returns CDR1 MNHEY and CDR2 SVGAGI. There are 12 residues in the CDR3. The V gene lost 5 bases and the J gene lost 7 bases, with 11 bases spanning the gap. The CDR3 spells CASSEVGSGYTF. The CDR3 DNA follows: TGTGCCAGCAGTGAAGTGGGGAGTGGCTACACCTTC.

J is TRBJ2-7 and V is TRBV5-1, with TRBD1 matching 8 bases. From germline, CDR1 is SGHRS and CDR2 YFSETQ. The CDR3 totals 12 residues. V trimming: 2 bases; J trimming: 7 bases; junction bases outside the gene matches: 2. Here the CDR3 reads CASSLQGVEQYF. CDR3 in DNA: TGCGCCAGCAGCTTACAGGGGGTTGAGCAGTACTTC.

The J gene is TRBJ1-5, the V gene TRBV6-1, with 8 positions matching TRBD1. Germline CDR1 MNHNS, CDR2 SASEGT. This CDR3 has 15 residues. V lost 7 bases and J lost 3; bases outside the gene matches: 8. The CDR3 DNA sequence: TGTGCCAGCATTCACGGGACAGGAAACAATCAGCCCCAGCATTTT. Translated: CASIHGTGNNQPQHF.

The table lists this clone with many counts. The rearrangement joins TRBV19 to TRBJ1-1; no clear D gene. The CDR3 is 13 residues long. The ends were cut back, 8 bases at V and 1 base at J, with 11 bases in the middle. CDR1 and CDR2 (germline): LNHDA, SQIVND (reference sequence). CDR3 residues: CASEASANTEAFF. The CDR3 bases are TGTGCCAGTGAAGCGTCTGCGAACACTGAAGCTTTCTTT.

This clone turned up a few times. J is TRBJ1-2 and V is TRBV6-5; a possible D gene is TRBD1 (6 bases). Between the trimmed V and J ends, which lost 4 bases and 3 bases, there was a span of 12 bases. Germline V gene sequence: CDR1 MNHEY, CDR2 SVGAGI. The CDR3 extends over 14 amino acids. The CDR3 protein is CASSSTGYDYGYTF. In DNA, the CDR3 is TGTGCCAGCAGTTCTACAGGGTACGACTATGGCTACACCTTC.

The rearrangement links TRBV6-6 to TRBJ2-1; 8 nucleotides line up with TRBD2. This CDR3 is built from 15 residues. Germline V gives CDR1 MNHNY, CDR2 SVGAGI (reference sequence). V was pared by 7 bases and J by 3 bases, with 8 bases of the junction left unmatched. DNA of the CDR3: TGTGCCAGCATTTTCAGCGGGAGCCACTACAATGAGCAGTTCTTC. It codes for CASIFSGSHYNEQFF.